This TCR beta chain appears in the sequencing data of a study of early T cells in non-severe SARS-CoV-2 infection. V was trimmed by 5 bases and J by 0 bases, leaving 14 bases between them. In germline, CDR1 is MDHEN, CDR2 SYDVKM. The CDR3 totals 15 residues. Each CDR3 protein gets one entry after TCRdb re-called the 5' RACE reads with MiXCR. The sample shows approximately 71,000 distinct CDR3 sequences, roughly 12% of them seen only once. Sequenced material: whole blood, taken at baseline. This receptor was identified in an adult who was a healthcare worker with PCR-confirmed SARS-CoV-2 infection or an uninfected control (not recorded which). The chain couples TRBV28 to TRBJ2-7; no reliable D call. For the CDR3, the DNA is TGTGCCAGCAGTGAGACGGGCATAAGCTCCTACGAGCAGTACTTC. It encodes CASSETGISSYEQYF. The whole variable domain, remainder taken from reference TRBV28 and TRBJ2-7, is DVKVTQSSRYLVKRTGEKVFLECVQDMDHENMFWYRQDPGLGLRLIYFSYDVKMKEKGDIPEGYSVSREKKERFSLILESASTNQTSMYLCASSETGISSYEQYFGPGTRLTVT.